This passage covers 31 T cell receptor beta chains from one sample sequenced in a study of blood T cells in healthy people across ages. It was with a sample-barcoded 5' primer and a J-beta primer mix that a second PCR of roughly 7 to 12 cycles was run. From the 5' RACE reads, TCRdb called clonotypes with MiXCR, one entry per CDR3 protein. The sample consists of 650,000 to 1,000,000 distinct CDR3 sequences, under 40% of them appearing once. The specimen sequenced was blood. These receptors were taken from a man younger than 35 in good health.

This clonotype has more than one count but fewer than ten. J is TRBJ1-5 and V is TRBV7-2; 8 nucleotides align to TRBD1. J was trimmed by 4 bases and V by 2 bases; bases with no gene match: 7. In germline, CDR1 is SGHTA, CDR2 FQGNSA. CDR3 length: 16 residues. The CDR3 protein is CASSLIGQGLNQPQHF. In DNA, the CDR3 is TGTGCCAGCAGCTTAATTGGACAGGGACTGAATCAGCCCCAGCATTTT.

Points on this clonotype: A much larger clone differs from this one at a single base, so this may be a read error. The chain combines TRBV29-1 with TRBJ2-1; 7 bases are shared with TRBD2. CDR3 length: 13 amino acids. The V and J ends lost 7 bases and 13 bases, in that order; junction bases with no gene match: 16. Germline lookup yields CDR1 SQVTM and CDR2 ANQGSEA. The CDR3 DNA sequence: TGCAGCGCGGGGGACTACGCTCGAGAGACCCAGTTCTTC. It translates to CSAGDYARETQFF.

This clonotype has just a few counts. This CDR3 is CASSLSGADKNTEAFF. CDR3 nucleotides: TGTGCCAGCAGTTTAAGCGGGGCGGATAAGAACACTGAAGCTTTCTTT. The gene calls are TRBV12-3 or TRBV12-4 and TRBJ1-1; possible D gene TRBD1, 5 bases. The length of the CDR3 is 16 residues. Trimming left V 2 bases short and J 1 base short, with 14 bases between.

This clonotype appeared a single time. In nucleotides, the CDR3 is TGCAGTGCTAGAGATGGGACAGGGGGGGGACTTTACGAGCAGTTCTTC. It is translated as CSARDGTGGGLYEQFF. The chain carries TRBV20-1 and TRBJ2-1; 11 positions agree with TRBD1. The germline gives CDR1 DFQATT, CDR2 SNEGSKA (reference sequence). The length of the CDR3 is 16 residues. The junction had 11 bases not matched to a gene; V was cut back by 0 bases and J by 10 bases.

This clonotype was detected only a few times. The chain recombines TRBV21-1 with TRBJ2-1; TRBD1, the D gene given by the table, was not confirmed from the DNA. TRBV21-1 is listed as a pseudogene. This CDR3 has 17 residues. The CDR3 loop is CASSKVEAGVSYNEQFF. The CDR3 DNA is TGTGCCAGCAGCAAAGTCGAGGCGGGGGTCTCCTACAATGAGCAGTTCTTC.

The CDR3 sequence is CASSWGSRYEQYF. The CDR3 nucleotides are TGTGCCAGCAGTTGGGGCAGTCGATACGAGCAGTACTTC. The chain is built from TRBV27 and TRBJ2-7; possibly TRBD1 for D (5 bases). V gave up 4 bases and J gave up 4 bases, with 11 bases separating them. The CDR3 totals 13 residues. Germline CDR1 and CDR2: MNHEY and SMNVEV (reference sequence).

The chain couples TRBV6-5 to TRBJ2-3, with 16 nucleotides matching TRBD2. This CDR3 region has 20 residues. V lost 2 bases and J lost 0; bases outside the gene matches: 8. Germline V gene lookup returns CDR1 MNHEY and CDR2 SVGAGI. The CDR3 is CASSYDKGLAGGTSTDTQYF. In nucleotides, the CDR3 is TGTGCCAGCAGTTACGATAAGGGACTAGCGGGGGGGACTAGCACAGATACGCAGTATTTT.

The table lists this clonotype with a few counts. The gene calls are TRBV7-2 and TRBJ2-5; the match to TRBD2 covers 7 bases. This CDR3 is 16 amino acids long. The germline V gene has CDR1 SGHTA and CDR2 FQGNSA. V gave up 0 bases and J gave up 11 bases; unmatched junction bases: 15. DNA of the CDR3: TGTGCCAGCAGCTTAGCGAAGGGACTAATACACAATGAGCAGTACTTC. Its protein product is CASSLAKGLIHNEQYF.

Note on this clonotype: This could be a read error, since a much larger clone is one nucleotide away. This rearrangement joins TRBV12-3 or TRBV12-4 to TRBJ2-1; D might be TRBD1 (6 bases). The CDR3 contains 16 residues. The CDR3 loop is CASSPRGGYSCNEQFF. For the CDR3, the DNA is TGTGCCAGCAGTCCCAGGGGTGGCTACTCCTGCAATGAGCAGTTCTTC.

This clonotype has a handful of counts. The chain has TRBV7-2 and TRBJ1-2; the D gene is possibly TRBD1 (6 bases). This CDR3 region has 14 residues. Germline V CDR1 and CDR2: SGHTA, FQGNSA. The germline V and J ends were trimmed by 5 bases and 7 bases, with 17 bases remaining between them. The CDR3 nucleotides are TGTGCCAGCAGCGAAAGCCGGGACATCTCTGGCTACACCTTC. Protein sequence: CASSESRDISGYTF.

The chain employs TRBV12-3 or TRBV12-4 and TRBJ1-2; D unclear. The CDR3 length is 17 residues. The ends were cut back, 6 bases at V and 4 bases at J, with 24 bases in the middle. This CDR3 reads CASSFLTGRTVGYGYTF. CDR3 coding DNA: TGTGCCAGCAGCTTCCTAACTGGGCGTACAGTCGGCTATGGCTACACCTTC.

This clonotype was counted only a few times. The chain's CDR3 is CSAGPGQPATEAFF. The CDR3 nucleotides are TGCAGTGCTGGGCCGGGACAGCCGGCAACTGAAGCTTTCTTT. The chain carries TRBV20-1 and TRBJ1-1; 7 bases align to TRBD1. The CDR3 covers 14 residues. CDR1 and CDR2 (germline): DFQATT, SNEGSKA (reference sequence). V shed 5 bases, J shed 5 bases, and the junction held 11 bases outside the gene matches.

At least ten counts were recorded for this clonotype. The junction and the germline gene differ at one end; a read error may be behind it. The rearrangement uses TRBV7-2 and TRBJ2-1; D gene unclear. The CDR3 is made up of 11 amino acids. Germline values: CDR1 SGHTA, CDR2 FQGNSA. The CDR3 nucleotides are TGCGCCAGCAGCCTGGGCCCTGAGCAGTTCTTC. It translates to CASSLGPEQFF.

This clonotype turned up a few times. The V and J genes are TRBV4-3 and TRBJ2-1; TRBD2 matches at 10 bases. The CDR3 length is 16 residues. Trimming removed 0 bases from V and 10 bases from J; junction bases left unmatched: 9. The germline V gene encodes CDR1 LGHNA and CDR2 YSLEER. The CDR3 DNA reads as TGCGCCAGCAGCCAAGAGGTAGCGGGGGGTCCCATCGAGCAGTTCTTC. It specifies CASSQEVAGGPIEQFF.

This chain joins TRBV7-2 and TRBJ2-3; D is uncertain. There are 16 residues in the CDR3. CDR1 and CDR2 from the germline V gene are SGHTA and FQGNSA. The CDR3 DNA reads as TGTGCTTCCCTCGTAAAGTCCCATCGGAGCACAGATACGCAGTATTTT. It translates to CASLVKSHRSTDTQYF.

This clonotype showed up many times. The J gene is TRBJ2-3, the V gene TRBV27; D possibly corresponds to TRBD1 (5 bases). The V gene's germline CDR1 is MNHEY and CDR2 SMNVEV (reference sequence). CDR3 size: 15 residues. V dropped 1 base and J dropped 6 bases, with 14 bases sitting between them. The CDR3 sequence is CASSLWARAVDTQYF. CDR3 nucleotide sequence: TGTGCCAGCAGTTTATGGGCCAGGGCGGTGGATACGCAGTATTTT.

This sequence joins TRBV12-3 or TRBV12-4 and TRBJ2-5; D is unclear. V lost 6 bases to trimming and J lost 3 bases, with 14 bases between them. The CDR3 totals 14 residues. CDR3 loop: CASSAHPREETQYF. In nucleotides, the CDR3 is TGTGCCAGCAGCGCTCATCCTAGGGAAGAGACCCAGTACTTC.

This chain connects TRBV20-1 to TRBJ2-3; D is unresolved. Per germline, CDR1 DFQATT and CDR2 SNEGSKA (reference sequence). V was clipped by 8 bases and J by 2 bases, with 17 bases between them. This CDR3 spans 14 amino acids. CDR3 region: CSTLSHSATDTQYF. In nucleotides, the CDR3 is TGCAGTACTCTTAGCCATTCTGCCACAGATACGCAGTATTTT.

A word on this clonotype: One junction end disagrees with the germline gene, perhaps due to a read error. This sequence joins TRBV10-3 and TRBJ2-3; 10 nucleotides align to TRBD2. Per germline, CDR1 ENHRY and CDR2 SYGVKD. This CDR3 comprises 16 residues. The CDR3 spells CAVSEGLAGDTDTQYF. CDR3 coding DNA: TGTGCCGTCAGTGAGGGGCTAGCGGGGGACACAGATACGCAGTATTTT.

The rearrangement uses TRBV20-1 and TRBJ2-7; 8 bases are a match to TRBD2. This CDR3 region has 15 residues. Germline values: CDR1 DFQATT, CDR2 SNEGSKA (reference sequence). Trimming cost V 0 bases and J 2 bases; bases outside gene matches: 6. This CDR3 reads CSARDRSGGAYEQYF. In nucleotides, the CDR3 is TGCAGTGCTAGAGATAGGAGCGGGGGTGCCTACGAGCAGTACTTC.

The J gene is TRBJ2-2, the V gene TRBV9, with D unresolved. CDR3 size: 17 residues. Germline CDR1 reads SGDLS; CDR2 reads YYNGEE. V gave up 0 bases and J gave up 0 bases, with 12 bases separating them. CDR3 in DNA: TGTGCCAGCAGCGTAGGGGCAGCTACACCGAACACCGGGGAGCTGTTTTTT. As protein: CASSVGAATPNTGELFF.

This clonotype was seen repeatedly, ten times or more. V gene TRBV12-3 or TRBV12-4 combines with J gene TRBJ2-1; TRBD2 is a possible D gene (5 bases). The germline V and J ends were trimmed by 7 bases and 3 bases, with 10 bases remaining between them. This CDR3 spans 13 amino acids. The CDR3, as DNA: TGTGCCAGCATTAAGCGGAACTACAATGAGCAGTTCTTC. This gives the protein CASIKRNYNEQFF.

Concerning this clonotype itself: A much larger clonotype is one base distant, so this may be a read error. The chain links TRBV9 to TRBJ1-2, with D possibly TRBD1 on 5 matching bases. This CDR3 has 14 residues. Germline V gives CDR1 SGDLS, CDR2 YYNGEE. The CDR3 DNA sequence: TGTGCCAGCTGCGTAGAGGAGGGACCCTATGGCTACACCTTC. This gives the protein CASCVEEGPYGYTF.

This chain joins TRBV27 and TRBJ2-2; 8 bases are a match to TRBD1. This CDR3 contains 15 residues. V lost 7 bases, J lost 6 bases, and 10 bases stayed unmatched. Germline values: CDR1 MNHEY, CDR2 SMNVEV (reference sequence). This chain's CDR3 is CASKGVDRGAGELFF. DNA for the CDR3: TGTGCCAGCAAGGGGGTCGACAGGGGAGCCGGGGAGCTGTTTTTT.

In this sample, this clonotype turned up many times. The chain couples TRBV5-1 to TRBJ2-6; maybe TRBD1 (6 bases). V was shortened by 4 bases and J by 0 bases, with 11 bases between the two germline ends. Germline V gene sequence: CDR1 SGHRS, CDR2 YFSETQ. The CDR3 has 16 amino acids. CDR3 nucleotides: TGCGCCAGCAGCAAGACAGGTTACTCTGGGGCCAACGTCCTGACTTTC. As protein: CASSKTGYSGANVLTF.

This clonotype was seen a few times. CDR3 residues: CASSYPGQLNSPLHF. The CDR3, as DNA: TGTGCCAGCAGCTACCCGGGCCAGCTGAATTCACCCCTCCACTTT. This sequence joins TRBV3-1 and TRBJ1-6; D gene ambiguous. Trimming shortened V by 5 bases and J by 7 bases, and 15 bases separated the two germline ends. CDR1 and CDR2 (germline): LGHDT, YNNKEL (reference sequence). The CDR3 sequence is 15 residues long.

V usage is TRBV6-4 and J usage is TRBJ1-6; 11 bases align to TRBD1. Germline values: CDR1 MRHNA, CDR2 SNTAGT. Trimming removed 3 bases from V and 10 bases from J; junction bases left unmatched: 5. The CDR3 loop spans 15 amino acids. Here the CDR3 DNA reads TGTGCCAGCAGTGAAGGGACAGGGGGAAAGTCACCCCTCCACTTT. Translation: CASSEGTGGKSPLHF.

The V gene is TRBV2, the J gene TRBJ2-1; D is ambiguous. In germline, CDR1 is SNHLY, CDR2 FYNNEI. The CDR3 consists of 12 residues. Trimming stripped 4 bases from V and 4 bases from J, with 5 bases between. The CDR3 sequence: CASSVQYNEQFF. The DNA of the CDR3 is TGTGCCAGCAGTGTACAGTACAATGAGCAGTTCTTC.

Many counts were recorded for this clonotype. V usage is TRBV5-5 and J usage is TRBJ2-7, with D unclear. The germline V gene encodes CDR1 SGHKS and CDR2 YYEKEE (reference sequence). The CDR3 sequence is 11 residues long. Between the trimmed V and J ends, which lost 2 bases and 7 bases, there was a span of 7 bases. The DNA for the CDR3 is TGTGCCAGCAGCTTTGGAAGGGAGCAGTACTTC. This translates into CASSFGREQYF.

This clonotype was seen only a few times. The chain couples TRBV20-1 to TRBJ2-5; 7 positions match TRBD1. J gave up 11 bases and V 6 bases, and 21 bases lay outside the gene matches. Germline V CDR1 and CDR2: DFQATT, SNEGSKA (reference sequence). The CDR3 contains 15 residues. The CDR3 reads CSASHRGPRFNEQYF. The CDR3, as DNA: TGCAGTGCCAGCCACAGGGGCCCAAGGTTCAATGAGCAGTACTTC.

This clonotype was counted a few times. The chain couples TRBV29-1 to TRBJ1-6; D is undetermined. This CDR3 region has 12 residues. In germline, CDR1 is SQVTM, CDR2 ANQGSEA. The V end lost 2 bases, the J end lost 9 bases, and 8 bases lay between the germline ends. CDR3 sequence (DNA): TGCAGCGTTGAATCCAAGTTTTCACCCCTCCACTTT. Translating it yields CSVESKFSPLHF.